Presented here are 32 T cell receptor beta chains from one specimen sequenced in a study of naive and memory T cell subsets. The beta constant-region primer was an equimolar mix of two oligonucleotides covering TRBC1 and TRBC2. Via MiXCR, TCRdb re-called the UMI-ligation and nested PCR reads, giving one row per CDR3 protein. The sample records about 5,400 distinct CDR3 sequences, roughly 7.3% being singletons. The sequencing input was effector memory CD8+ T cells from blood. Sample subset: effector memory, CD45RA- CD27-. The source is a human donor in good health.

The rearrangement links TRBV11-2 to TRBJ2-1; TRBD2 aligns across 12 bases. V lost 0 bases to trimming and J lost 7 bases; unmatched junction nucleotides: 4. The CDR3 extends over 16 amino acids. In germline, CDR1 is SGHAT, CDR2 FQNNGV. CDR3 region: CASSLEALAGGNEQFF. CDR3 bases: TGTGCCAGCAGCTTAGAGGCCCTAGCGGGAGGGAATGAGCAGTTCTTC.

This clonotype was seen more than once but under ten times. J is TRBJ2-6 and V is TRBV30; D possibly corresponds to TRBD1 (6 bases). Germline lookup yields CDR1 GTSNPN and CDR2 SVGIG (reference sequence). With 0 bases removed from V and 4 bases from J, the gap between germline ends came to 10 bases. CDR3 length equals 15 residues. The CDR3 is CAWSVLGQGANVLTF. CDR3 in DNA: TGTGCCTGGAGTGTACTCGGACAGGGGGCCAACGTCCTGACTTTC.

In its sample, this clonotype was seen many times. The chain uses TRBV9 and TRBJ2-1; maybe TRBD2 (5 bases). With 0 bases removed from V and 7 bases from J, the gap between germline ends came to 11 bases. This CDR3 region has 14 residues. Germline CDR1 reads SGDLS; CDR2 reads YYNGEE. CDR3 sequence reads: CASSVAGGFNEQFF. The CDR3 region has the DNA TGTGCCAGCAGCGTAGCTGGAGGATTTAATGAGCAGTTCTTC.

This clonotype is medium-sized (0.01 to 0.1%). Here the CDR3 DNA reads TGTGCCAGCAGTCTCCGGGAAGAAACCCCGAAAGAGACCCAGTACTTC. This gives the protein CASSLREETPKETQYF. This sequence joins TRBV28 and TRBJ2-5; TRBD2 might be the D (5 bases). V was trimmed by 5 bases and J by 3 bases, leaving 19 bases between them. The CDR3 is made up of 16 amino acids. Germline V CDR1 and CDR2: MDHEN, SYDVKM.

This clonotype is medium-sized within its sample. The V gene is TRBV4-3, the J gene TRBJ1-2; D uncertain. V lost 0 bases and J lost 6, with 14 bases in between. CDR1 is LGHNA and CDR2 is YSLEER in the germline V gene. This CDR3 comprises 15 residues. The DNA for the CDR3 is TGCGCCAGCAGCCAAGAGTCCGGTAGGCTGAATGGCTACACCTTC. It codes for CASSQESGRLNGYTF.

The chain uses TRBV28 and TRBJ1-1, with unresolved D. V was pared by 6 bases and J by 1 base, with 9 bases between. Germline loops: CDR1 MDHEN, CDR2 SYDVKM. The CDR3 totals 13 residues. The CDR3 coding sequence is TGTGCCAGCAGCCTGCAGTGGAACACTGAAGCTTTCTTT. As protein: CASSLQWNTEAFF.

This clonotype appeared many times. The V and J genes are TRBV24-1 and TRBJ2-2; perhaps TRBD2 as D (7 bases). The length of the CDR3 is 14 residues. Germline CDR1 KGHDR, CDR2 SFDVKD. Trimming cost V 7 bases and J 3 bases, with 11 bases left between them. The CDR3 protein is CATRGGADTGELFF. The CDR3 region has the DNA TGTGCCACCAGGGGGGGGGCAGACACCGGGGAGCTGTTTTTT.

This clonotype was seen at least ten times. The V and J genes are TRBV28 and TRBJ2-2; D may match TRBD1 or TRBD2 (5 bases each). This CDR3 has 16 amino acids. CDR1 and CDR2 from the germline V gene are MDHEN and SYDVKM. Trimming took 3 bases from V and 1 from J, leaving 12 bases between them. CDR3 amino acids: CASSLQGRENTGELFF. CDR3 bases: TGTGCCAGCAGTTTGCAGGGTCGGGAGAACACCGGGGAGCTGTTTTTT.

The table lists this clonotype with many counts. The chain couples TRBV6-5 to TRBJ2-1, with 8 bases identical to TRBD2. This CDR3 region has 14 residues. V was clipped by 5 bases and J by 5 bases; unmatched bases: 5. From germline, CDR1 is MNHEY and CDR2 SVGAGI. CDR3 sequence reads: CASSPGGGNNEQFF. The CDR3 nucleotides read TGTGCCAGCAGTCCGGGGGGGGGAAACAATGAGCAGTTCTTC.

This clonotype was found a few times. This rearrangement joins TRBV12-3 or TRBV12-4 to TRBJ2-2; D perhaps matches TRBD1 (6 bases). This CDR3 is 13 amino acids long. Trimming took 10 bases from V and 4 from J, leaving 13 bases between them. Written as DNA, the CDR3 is TGTGCCATCAATCAAGGGGGCACCGGGGAGCTGTTTTTT. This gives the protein CAINQGGTGELFF.

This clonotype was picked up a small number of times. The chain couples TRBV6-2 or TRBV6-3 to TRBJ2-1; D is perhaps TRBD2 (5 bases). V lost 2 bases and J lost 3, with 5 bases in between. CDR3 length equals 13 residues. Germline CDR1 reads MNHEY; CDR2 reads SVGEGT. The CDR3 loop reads CASSYRDYNEQFF. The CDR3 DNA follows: TGTGCCAGCAGTTACCGGGACTACAATGAGCAGTTCTTC.

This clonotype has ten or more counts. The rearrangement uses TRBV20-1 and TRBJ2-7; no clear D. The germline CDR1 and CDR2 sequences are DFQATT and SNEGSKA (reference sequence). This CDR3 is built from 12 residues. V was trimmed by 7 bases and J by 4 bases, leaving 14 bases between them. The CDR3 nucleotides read TGCAGTGGGAAAGAGACGGATTACGAGCAGTACTTC. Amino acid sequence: CSGKETDYEQYF.

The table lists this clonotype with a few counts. The CDR3 DNA reads as TGCAGTGCGAGTAGCGGGAGCGGTCCAGATACGCAGTATTTT. Its protein is CSASSGSGPDTQYF. The chain recombines TRBV20-1 with TRBJ2-3; 9 bases are shared with TRBD2. V lost 6 bases to trimming and J lost 4 bases; unmatched junction nucleotides: 8. CDR1 DFQATT and CDR2 SNEGSKA come from the germline V gene (reference sequence). There are 14 residues in the CDR3.

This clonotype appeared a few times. The CDR3 DNA follows: TGTGCCAGTGGGCCTGAGGGGGTTTCTTCACCCCTCCACTTT. Its translation is CASGPEGVSSPLHF. The gene calls are TRBV19 and TRBJ1-6; D possibly corresponds to TRBD1 (6 bases). Between the trimmed V and J ends, which lost 8 bases and 9 bases, there was a span of 17 bases. Germline V gene data show CDR1 as LNHDA and CDR2 as SQIVND (reference sequence). The CDR3 loop spans 14 amino acids.

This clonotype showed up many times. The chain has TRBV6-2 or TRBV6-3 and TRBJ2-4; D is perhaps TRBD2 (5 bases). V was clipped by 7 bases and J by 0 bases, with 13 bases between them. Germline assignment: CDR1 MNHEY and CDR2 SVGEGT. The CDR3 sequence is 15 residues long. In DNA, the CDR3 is TGTGCCAGCAAGTACACGGGGTTAGCCAAAAACATTCAGTACTTC. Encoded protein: CASKYTGLAKNIQYF.

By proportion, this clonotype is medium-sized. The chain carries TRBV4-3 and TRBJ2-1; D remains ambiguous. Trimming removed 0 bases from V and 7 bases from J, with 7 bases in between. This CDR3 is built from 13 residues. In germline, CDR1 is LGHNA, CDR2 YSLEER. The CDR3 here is CASSQEAENEQFF. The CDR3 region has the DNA TGCGCCAGCAGCCAAGAAGCTGAGAATGAGCAGTTCTTC.

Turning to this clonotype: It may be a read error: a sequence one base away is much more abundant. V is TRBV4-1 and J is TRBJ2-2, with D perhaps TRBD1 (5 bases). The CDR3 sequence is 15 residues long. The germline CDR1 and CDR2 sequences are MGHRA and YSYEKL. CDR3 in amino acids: CASNQDPQGAGELFF. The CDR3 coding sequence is TGCGCCAGCAACCAAGATCCCCAGGGTGCCGGGGAGCTGTTTTTT.

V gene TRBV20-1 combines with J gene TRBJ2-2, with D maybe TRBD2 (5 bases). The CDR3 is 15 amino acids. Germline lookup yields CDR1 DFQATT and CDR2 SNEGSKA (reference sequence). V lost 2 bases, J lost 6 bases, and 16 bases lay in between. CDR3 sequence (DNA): TGCAGTGCTAGATCGGGGAATGAAGGCGCCGGGGAGCTGTTTTTT. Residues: CSARSGNEGAGELFF.

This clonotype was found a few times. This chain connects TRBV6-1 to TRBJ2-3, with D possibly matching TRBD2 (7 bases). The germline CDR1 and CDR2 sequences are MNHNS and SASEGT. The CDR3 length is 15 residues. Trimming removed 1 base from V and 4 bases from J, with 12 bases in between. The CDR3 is CASSEGGGSADTQYF. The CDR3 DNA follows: TGTGCCAGCAGTGAAGGGGGGGGCAGCGCAGATACGCAGTATTTT.

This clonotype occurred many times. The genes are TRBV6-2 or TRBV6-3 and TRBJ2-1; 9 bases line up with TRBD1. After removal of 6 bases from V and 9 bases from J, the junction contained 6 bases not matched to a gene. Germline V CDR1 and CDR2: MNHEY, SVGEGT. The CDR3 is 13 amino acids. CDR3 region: CASSRDRAAEQFF. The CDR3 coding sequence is TGTGCCAGCAGCCGGGACAGGGCGGCTGAGCAGTTCTTC.

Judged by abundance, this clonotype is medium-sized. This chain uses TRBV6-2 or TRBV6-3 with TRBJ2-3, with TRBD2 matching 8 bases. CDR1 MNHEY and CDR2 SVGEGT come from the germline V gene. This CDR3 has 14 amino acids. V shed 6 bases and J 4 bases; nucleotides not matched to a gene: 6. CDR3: CASSTTSVADTQYF. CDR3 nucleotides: TGTGCCAGCAGCACGACTAGCGTGGCAGATACGCAGTATTTT.

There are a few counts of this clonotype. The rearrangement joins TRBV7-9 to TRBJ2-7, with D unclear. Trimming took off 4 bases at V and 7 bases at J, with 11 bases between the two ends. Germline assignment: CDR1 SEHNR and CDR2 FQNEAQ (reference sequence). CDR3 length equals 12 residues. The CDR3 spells CASSSDPGEQYF. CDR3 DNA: TGTGCCAGCAGCTCTGATCCCGGTGAGCAGTACTTC. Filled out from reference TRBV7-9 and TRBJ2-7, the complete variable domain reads DTGVSQNPRHKITKRGQNVTFRCDPISEHNRLYWYRQTLGQGPEFLTYFQNEAQLEKSRLLSDRFSAERPKGSFSTLEIQRTEQGDSAMYLCASSSDPGEQYFGPGTRLTVT.

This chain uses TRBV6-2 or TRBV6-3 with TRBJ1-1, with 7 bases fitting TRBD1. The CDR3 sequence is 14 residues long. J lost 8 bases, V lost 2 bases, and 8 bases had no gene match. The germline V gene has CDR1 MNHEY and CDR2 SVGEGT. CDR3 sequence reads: CASSYMQGGEEAFF. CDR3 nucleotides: TGTGCCAGCAGTTACATGCAGGGGGGGGAAGAAGCTTTCTTT.

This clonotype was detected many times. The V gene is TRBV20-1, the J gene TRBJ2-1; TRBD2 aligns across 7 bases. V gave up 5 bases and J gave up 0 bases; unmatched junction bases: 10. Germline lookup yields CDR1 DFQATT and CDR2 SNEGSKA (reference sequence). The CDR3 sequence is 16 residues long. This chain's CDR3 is CSAVPGSGVSYNEQFF. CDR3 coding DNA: TGCAGTGCTGTCCCGGGAAGCGGGGTCTCCTACAATGAGCAGTTCTTC.

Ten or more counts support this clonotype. The CDR3 loop reads CASSLERGSEAFF. For the CDR3, the DNA is TGTGCCAGCAGCTTAGAGCGCGGCTCTGAAGCTTTCTTT. V usage is TRBV7-2 and J usage is TRBJ1-1; no clear D gene. This CDR3 region has 13 residues. Germline assignment: CDR1 SGHTA and CDR2 FQGNSA. V gave up 1 base and J gave up 6 bases, with 9 bases separating them. Together with reference TRBV7-2 and TRBJ1-1, the CDR3 gives the full variable domain: GAGVSQSPSNKVTEKGKDVELRCDPISGHTALYWYRQSLGQGLEFLIYFQGNSAPDKSGLPSDRFSAERTGGSVSTLTIQRTQQEDSAVYLCASSLERGSEAFFGQGTRLTVV.

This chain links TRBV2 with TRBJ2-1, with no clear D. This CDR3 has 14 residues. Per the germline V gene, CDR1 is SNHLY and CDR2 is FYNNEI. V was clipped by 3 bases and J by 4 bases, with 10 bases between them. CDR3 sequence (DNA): TGTGCCAGCAGTGACCAGGCGGAGTACAATGAGCAGTTCTTC. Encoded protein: CASSDQAEYNEQFF.

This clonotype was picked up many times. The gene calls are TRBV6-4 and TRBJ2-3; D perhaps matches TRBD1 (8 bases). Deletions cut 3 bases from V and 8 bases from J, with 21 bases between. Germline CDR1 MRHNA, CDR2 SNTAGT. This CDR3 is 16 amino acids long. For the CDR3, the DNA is TGTGCCAGCAGTGAGGGGGGGACAGGTCCCGAAAGTACGCAGTATTTT. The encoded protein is CASSEGGTGPESTQYF.

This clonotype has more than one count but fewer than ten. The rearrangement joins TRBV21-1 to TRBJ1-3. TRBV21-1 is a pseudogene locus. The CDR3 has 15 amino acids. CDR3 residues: CASSKVSSSGNTIYF. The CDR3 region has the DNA TGTGCCAGCAGCAAAGTTTCCAGCTCTGGAAACACCATATATTTT.

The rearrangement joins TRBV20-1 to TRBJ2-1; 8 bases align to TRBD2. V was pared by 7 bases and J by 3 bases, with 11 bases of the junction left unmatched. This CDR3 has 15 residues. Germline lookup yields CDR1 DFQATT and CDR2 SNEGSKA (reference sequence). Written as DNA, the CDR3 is TGCAGTGTTAGGGACCCGGGACTAGACTACAATGAGCAGTTCTTC. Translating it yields CSVRDPGLDYNEQFF.

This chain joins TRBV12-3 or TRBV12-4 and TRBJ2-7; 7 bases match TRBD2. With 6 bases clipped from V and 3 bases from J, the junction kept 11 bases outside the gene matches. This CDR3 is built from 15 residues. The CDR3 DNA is TGTGCCAGCAGCCTTCCTAGCGGAGCAAGCTACGAGCAGTACTTC. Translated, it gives CASSLPSGASYEQYF.

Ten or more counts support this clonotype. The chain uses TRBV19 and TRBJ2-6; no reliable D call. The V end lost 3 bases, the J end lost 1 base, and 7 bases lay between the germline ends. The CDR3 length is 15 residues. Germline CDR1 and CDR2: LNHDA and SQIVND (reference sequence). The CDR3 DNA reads TGTGCCAGTAGTATTATAGGGTCTGGGGCCAACGTCCTGACTTTC. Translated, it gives CASSIIGSGANVLTF.

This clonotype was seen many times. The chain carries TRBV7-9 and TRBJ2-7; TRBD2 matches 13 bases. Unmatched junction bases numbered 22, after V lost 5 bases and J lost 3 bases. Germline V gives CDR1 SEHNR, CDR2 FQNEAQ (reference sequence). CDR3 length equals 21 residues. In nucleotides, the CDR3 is TGTGCCAGCAGCCTAACTATGACTAGCGGGAGGCCCCCGGACCATGTCTACGAGCAGTACTTC. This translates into CASSLTMTSGRPPDHVYEQYF.